The rows below give T cell receptor beta chains drawn from one sample of a study of long-term antiretroviral therapy in people with HIV. TCRdb keeps only in-frame clones here, not all; method: immunoSEQ multiplex PCR. The table lists approximately 17,000 clones, around 87% of them singletons, with around 13% in the top ten. The sequencing here drew on unsorted PBMCs, taken 0.7 years before starting antiretroviral therapy. Receptors originate from a man aged 50 to 60 with HIV. Each CDR3 is given with its conserved first and last residue. The D gene is left open where the match is weak. Only part of the rows carry a size: once, few, many, or a class if the clone is expanded.

j_call	cdr3_length	d_call	clone_size	v_call	cdr3_aa	cdr3_nt
TRBJ2-5	15	-	-	TRBV7-2	CASSLEGPMGETQYF	TGTGCCAGCAGCTTGGAGGGACCAATGGGGGAGACCCAGTACTTC
TRBJ2-5	14	-	-	TRBV19	CASSIGVSGETQYF	TGTGCCAGTAGTATAGGCGTGTCTGGAGAGACCCAGTACTTC
TRBJ2-7	13	-	-	TRBV18	CASQRVPSYEQYF	TGTGCCAGCCAGCGGGTCCCCTCCTACGAGCAGTACTTC
TRBJ1-2	13	-	-	TRBV7-8	CASSLEPNYGYTF	TGTGCCAGCAGCTTGGAGCCTAACTATGGCTACACCTTC
TRBJ1-3	15	-	-	TRBV10-2	CASRTGASSGNTIYF	TGCGCCAGCAGGACAGGCGCGAGCTCTGGAAACACCATATATTTT
TRBJ1-2	13	-	-	TRBV28	CASSPGQIYGYTF	TGTGCCAGCAGTCCCGGACAGATCTATGGCTACACCTTC
TRBJ2-5	9	-	-	TRBV25-1	CASGTTQYF	TGTGCCAGCGGAACAACCCAGTACTTC
TRBJ2-1	12	-	-	TRBV10-3	CAKQTWGNEQFF	TGTGCCAAACAGACCTGGGGCAATGAGCAGTTCTTC
TRBJ1-1	14	-	few	TRBV9	CASSPRTGNTEAFF	TGTGCCAGCAGCCCGCGGACGGGAAACACTGAAGCTTTCTTT
TRBJ2-7	14	-	-	TRBV30	CAWSVPGGGYEQYF	TGTGCCTGGAGTGTTCCCGGGGGAGGCTACGAGCAGTACTTC
TRBJ1-5	14	-	-	TRBV4-2	CASSQVGNNQPQHF	TGTGCTAGCAGCCAAGTGGGAAACAATCAGCCCCAGCATTTT
TRBJ1-5	14	TRBD1	-	TRBV6-1	CASRHTGANQPQHF	TGTGCCAGCAGGCATACAGGGGCGAATCAGCCCCAGCATTTT
TRBJ2-7	16	TRBD2	-	TRBV7-9	CASSLFRGGGVGEQYF	TGTGCCAGCAGCTTATTCCGGGGGGGCGGGGTGGGCGAGCAGTACTTC
TRBJ1-2	13	-	-	TRBV11-2	CASSLDSGYGYTF	TGTGCCAGCAGCTTAGATTCGGGCTATGGCTACACCTTC
TRBJ2-3	15	TRBD2	-	TRBV7-2	CASTRPAGGVDTQYF	TGTGCCAGCACACGCCCAGCGGGAGGTGTAGATACGCAGTATTTT
TRBJ2-2	13	-	-	TRBV10-1	CASRQSNTGELFF	TGCGCCAGCCGACAGAGCAACACCGGGGAGCTGTTTTTT
TRBJ2-1	16	TRBD2	-	TRBV4-2	CASSQDGLAGDNEQFF	TGTGCCAGCAGCCAAGATGGACTAGCGGGAGACAATGAGCAGTTCTTC
TRBJ2-7	15	TRBD2	-	TRBV6-1	CASSELAGSPYEQYF	TGTGCCAGCAGTGAACTAGCGGGTTCACCCTACGAGCAGTACTTC
TRBJ2-1	14	TRBD1	-	TRBV2	CATLTGGLGNEQFF	TGTGCCACTTTAACAGGGGGCTTAGGCAATGAGCAGTTCTTC
TRBJ2-7	16	-	-	TRBV4-1	CASSQDFRGFGYEQYF	TGCGCCAGCAGCCAAGATTTTCGGGGGTTCGGCTACGAGCAGTACTTC
TRBJ2-7	21	TRBD2	-	TRBV27	CASSLSRTGTSGSWSSYEQYF	TGTGCCAGCAGTTTATCAAGAACCGGGACTAGCGGGAGTTGGAGCTCCTACGAGCAGTACTTC
TRBJ2-1	16	TRBD1	-	TRBV9	CASSLIPGQGGNEQFF	TGTGCCAGCAGCTTGATACCGGGACAGGGTGGCAATGAGCAGTTCTTC
TRBJ2-2	12	-	-	TRBV5-1	CASLEVTGELFF	TGCGCCAGCCTAGAGGTCACCGGGGAGCTGTTTTTT
TRBJ2-7	14	-	-	TRBV6-1	CASKEMGLPYEQYF	TGTGCCAGCAAGGAGATGGGATTGCCCTACGAGCAGTACTTC
TRBJ2-5	17	-	-	TRBV28	CASSTRDRRWTQETQYF	TGTGCCAGCAGTACAAGAGACAGGAGGTGGACGCAAGAGACCCAGTACTTC
TRBJ2-1	15	TRBD2	-	TRBV5-1	CASSLLADSYNEQFF	TGCGCCAGCAGCCTACTAGCGGACTCCTACAATGAGCAGTTCTTC
TRBJ1-1	14	-	-	TRBV13	CASSLGGGNTEAFF	TGTGCCAGCAGCTTAGGCGGGGGGAACACTGAAGCTTTCTTT
TRBJ2-5	15	-	-	TRBV5-1	CASSPTEGGEETQYF	TGCGCCAGCAGCCCAACCGAGGGGGGTGAGGAGACCCAGTACTTC
TRBJ1-2	13	-	-	TRBV30	CAWSVQDRGGYTF	TGTGCCTGGAGTGTACAGGACCGCGGTGGCTACACCTTC
TRBJ1-5	16	-	-	TRBV7-6	CASSLELGSARQPQHF	TGTGCCAGCAGCTTAGAACTGGGGAGCGCAAGACAGCCCCAGCATTTT
TRBJ2-1	15	-	-	TRBV6-5	CASSYLRDPNNEQFF	TGTGCCAGCAGTTACCTCCGGGATCCTAACAATGAGCAGTTCTTC
TRBJ1-2	13	-	-	TRBV2	CASSLTGNYGYTF	TGTGCCAGCAGCCTTACAGGGAACTATGGCTACACCTTC
TRBJ2-5	14	-	-	TRBV6-5	CASSYSTSRETQYF	TGTGCCAGCAGTTACTCGACTAGTAGGGAGACCCAGTACTTC
TRBJ2-5	15	TRBD1	once	TRBV5-4	CASSSSQGYQETQYF	TGTGCCAGCAGCTCATCACAGGGGTACCAAGAGACCCAGTACTTC
TRBJ1-1	13	-	-	TRBV10-2	CASSKGGSTEAFF	TGCGCCAGTTCCAAGGGGGGTAGCACTGAAGCTTTCTTT
TRBJ2-2	15	TRBD1	-	TRBV5-1	CASSLLDRDAGELFF	TGCGCCAGCAGCTTGTTGGACAGGGACGCTGGGGAGCTGTTTTTT
TRBJ2-2	15	TRBD2	-	TRBV9	CASSGGLADTGELFF	TGTGCCAGCAGCGGGGGACTAGCAGACACCGGGGAGCTGTTTTTT
TRBJ2-1	15	TRBD2	-	TRBV28	CASSFGTSGGNEQFF	TGTGCCAGCAGTTTCGGGACTAGCGGGGGCAATGAGCAGTTCTTC
TRBJ1-6	16	TRBD1	-	TRBV18	CASSQQTGSGNSPLHF	TGTGCCAGCTCACAACAGACAGGGTCGGGTAATTCACCCCTCCACTTT
TRBJ1-5	16	-	-	TRBV5-1	CASSLEGHDSNQPQHF	TGCGCCAGCAGCCTGGAAGGGCACGATAGCAATCAGCCCCAGCATTTT
TRBJ2-3	18	TRBD2	-	TRBV7-9	CASSLTTRNSGRPDTQYF	TGTGCCAGCAGCCTAACTACACGTAATAGCGGGAGGCCAGATACGCAGTATTTT
TRBJ1-4	14	-	-	TRBV25-1	CASTKGGGFEKLFF	TGTGCCAGCACCAAGGGGGGGGGCTTCGAAAAACTGTTTTTT
TRBJ2-1	14	-	-	TRBV5-6	CASSSRTARREQFF	TGTGCCAGCAGCTCCCGGACCGCGCGGCGTGAGCAGTTCTTC
TRBJ1-4	17	-	-	TRBV18	CASSLQIPGQANEKLFF	TGTGCCAGCTCACTTCAGATCCCGGGGCAAGCAAATGAAAAACTGTTTTTT
TRBJ1-2	12	-	-	TRBV29-1	CSVAQGHYGYTF	TGCAGCGTTGCCCAGGGGCACTATGGCTACACCTTC